Presented here are 7 T cell receptor beta chains from one specimen sequenced in a study of shared clonotypes between healthy human individuals. The protocol was immunoSEQ multiplex PCR, while the TCRdb copy is restricted to in-frame clones and leaves out a portion. Altogether 520,000 or so clones are present, 79% being singletons, with the ten largest covering 10% to 15%. Sequencing used PBMCs. These TCRs come from a woman aged 35 to 49 in good health. Some clones in this sample may be carry-over from other donors' samples.

The genes are TRBV13 and TRBJ1-2; D gene ambiguous. There are 12 residues in the CDR3. V lost 8 bases, J lost 8 bases, and 15 bases lay in between. The V gene's germline CDR1 is PRHDT and CDR2 FYEKMQ (reference sequence). In nucleotides, the CDR3 is TGTGCCAGCGGGGTGCGCCTGGGGGGCTACACCTTC. Its protein product is CASGVRLGGYTF.

This rearrangement joins TRBV28 to TRBJ2-1; TRBD2 matches at 10 bases. The CDR3 has 17 amino acids. V was pared by 0 bases and J by 8 bases, with 10 bases of the junction left unmatched. CDR1 is MDHEN and CDR2 is SYDVKM in the germline V gene. In DNA form, the CDR3 reads TGTGCCAGCAGTTTATGGCCCGCCGGGACTAGCGAGGATGAGCAGTTCTTC. This translates into CASSLWPAGTSEDEQFF.

This clone turned up a few times. The rearrangement links TRBV19 to TRBJ2-4; D not certain. Germline CDR1 reads LNHDA; CDR2 reads SQIVND (reference sequence). Deletions cut 1 base from V and 3 bases from J, with 7 bases between. CDR3 size: 14 residues. The CDR3, as DNA: TGTGCCAGTAGTATAGGAAACGGCAAAAACATTCAGTACTTC. Encoded protein: CASSIGNGKNIQYF.

The chain has TRBV6-1 and TRBJ2-1; 9 bases match TRBD1. Germline V gene sequence: CDR1 MNHNS, CDR2 SASEGT. The CDR3 covers 15 residues. With 5 bases clipped from V and 4 bases from J, the junction kept 6 bases outside the gene matches. The CDR3 DNA reads TGTGCCAGCAGTACCCGACAGGGGGGTTACAATGAGCAGTTCTTC. Its translation: CASSTRQGGYNEQFF.

This chain links TRBV28 with TRBJ2-1; D unclear. The germline V gene has CDR1 MDHEN and CDR2 SYDVKM. CDR3 size: 15 residues. V was trimmed by 5 bases and J by 12 bases, leaving 23 bases between them. CDR3 coding DNA: TGTGCCAGCAGTATATATTCCGGGCCTCAAAGAGGGCAGTTCTTC. Its translation is CASSIYSGPQRGQFF.

This clone was detected only once. The chain recombines TRBV25-1 with TRBJ2-3, with TRBD2 matching 9 bases. The germline V gene encodes CDR1 MGHDK and CDR2 SYGVNS. V gave up 5 bases and J gave up 0 bases; unmatched junction bases: 9. The CDR3 contains 17 residues. CDR3 sequence: CASSSPLAGRSTDTQYF. For the CDR3, the DNA is TGTGCCAGCAGTAGCCCTCTAGCGGGACGTAGCACAGATACGCAGTATTTT.

The V call is TRBV11-2, the J call TRBJ2-2; TRBD1 matches at 8 bases. This CDR3 region has 19 residues. CDR1 is SGHAT and CDR2 is FQNNGV in the germline V gene. The junction had 14 bases not matched to a gene; V was cut back by 4 bases and J by 1 base. CDR3 nucleotides: TGTGCCAGCAGCTCCGACCACTTCAGGGGGCAGGAGAACACCGGGGAGCTGTTTTTT. This codes for CASSSDHFRGQENTGELFF.